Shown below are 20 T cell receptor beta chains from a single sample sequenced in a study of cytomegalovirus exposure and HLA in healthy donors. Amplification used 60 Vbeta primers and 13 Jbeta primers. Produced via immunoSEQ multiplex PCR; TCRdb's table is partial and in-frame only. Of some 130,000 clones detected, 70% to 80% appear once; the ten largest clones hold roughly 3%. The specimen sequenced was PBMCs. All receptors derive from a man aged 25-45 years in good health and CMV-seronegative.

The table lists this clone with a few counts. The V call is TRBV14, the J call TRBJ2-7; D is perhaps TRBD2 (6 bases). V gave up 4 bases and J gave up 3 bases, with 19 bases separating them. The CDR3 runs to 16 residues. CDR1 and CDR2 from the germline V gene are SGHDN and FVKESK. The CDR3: CASSLAGGGTDYEQYF. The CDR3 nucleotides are TGTGCCAGCAGCCTCGCGGGTGGGGGGACCGACTACGAGCAGTACTTC. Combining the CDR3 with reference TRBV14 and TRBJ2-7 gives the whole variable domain EAGVTQFPSHSVIEKGQTVTLRCDPISGHDNLYWYRRVMGKEIKFLLHFVKESKQDESGMPNNRFLAERTGGTYSTLKVQPAELEDSGVYFCASSLAGGGTDYEQYFGPGTRLTVT.

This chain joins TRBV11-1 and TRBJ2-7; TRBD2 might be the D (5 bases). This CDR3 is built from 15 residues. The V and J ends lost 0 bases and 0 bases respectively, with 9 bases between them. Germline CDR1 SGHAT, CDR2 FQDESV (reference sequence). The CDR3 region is CASSLAAGSSYEQYF. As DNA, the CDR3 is TGTGCCAGCAGCTTAGCGGCGGGTAGCTCCTACGAGCAGTACTTC.

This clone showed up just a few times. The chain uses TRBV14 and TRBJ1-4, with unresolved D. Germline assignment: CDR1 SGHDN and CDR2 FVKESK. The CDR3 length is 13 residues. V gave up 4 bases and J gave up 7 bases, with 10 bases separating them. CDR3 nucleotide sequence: TGTGCCAGCAGCCCTCCTTCGGGTGAAAAACTGTTTTTT. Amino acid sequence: CASSPPSGEKLFF.

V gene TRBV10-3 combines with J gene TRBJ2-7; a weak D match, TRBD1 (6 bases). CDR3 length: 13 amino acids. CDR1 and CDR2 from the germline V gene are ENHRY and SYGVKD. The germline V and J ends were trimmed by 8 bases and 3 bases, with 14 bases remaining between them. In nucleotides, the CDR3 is TGTGCCATCTCAGGACAGTTCTACTACGAGCAGTACTTC. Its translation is CAISGQFYYEQYF.

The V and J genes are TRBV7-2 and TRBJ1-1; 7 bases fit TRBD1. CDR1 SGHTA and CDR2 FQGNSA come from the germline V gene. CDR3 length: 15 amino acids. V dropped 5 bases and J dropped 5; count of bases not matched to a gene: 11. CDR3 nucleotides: TGTGCCAGCAGCAGAAGAACAGGGGATGCGACTGAAGCTTTCTTT. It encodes CASSRRTGDATEAFF. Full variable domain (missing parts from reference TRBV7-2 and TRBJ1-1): GAGVSQSPSNKVTEKGKDVELRCDPISGHTALYWYRQSLGQGLEFLIYFQGNSAPDKSGLPSDRFSAERTGGSVSTLTIQRTQQEDSAVYLCASSRRTGDATEAFFGQGTRLTVV.

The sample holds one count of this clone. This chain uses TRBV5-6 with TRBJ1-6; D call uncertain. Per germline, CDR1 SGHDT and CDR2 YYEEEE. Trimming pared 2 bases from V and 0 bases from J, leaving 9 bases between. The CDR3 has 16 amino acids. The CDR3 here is CASSFMGSSYNSPLHF. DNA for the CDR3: TGTGCCAGCAGCTTCATGGGGAGCTCCTATAATTCACCCCTCCACTTT.

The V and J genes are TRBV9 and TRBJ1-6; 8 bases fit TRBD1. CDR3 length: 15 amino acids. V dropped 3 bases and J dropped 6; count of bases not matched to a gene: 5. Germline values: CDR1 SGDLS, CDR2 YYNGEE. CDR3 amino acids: CASSAGGWGNSPLHF. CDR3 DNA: TGTGCCAGCAGCGCAGGGGGCTGGGGTAATTCACCCCTCCACTTT.

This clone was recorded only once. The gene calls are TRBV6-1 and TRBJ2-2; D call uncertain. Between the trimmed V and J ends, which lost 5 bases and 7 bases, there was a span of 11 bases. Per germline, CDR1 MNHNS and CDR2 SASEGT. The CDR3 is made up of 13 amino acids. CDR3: CASSPTMLGELFF. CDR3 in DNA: TGTGCCAGCAGTCCTACTATGCTCGGGGAGCTGTTTTTT.

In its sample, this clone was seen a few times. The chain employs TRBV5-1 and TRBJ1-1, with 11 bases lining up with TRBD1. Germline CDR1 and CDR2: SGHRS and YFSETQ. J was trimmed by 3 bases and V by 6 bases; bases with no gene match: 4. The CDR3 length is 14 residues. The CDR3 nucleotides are TGCGCCAGCAATATGGGACAGGGGGACACTGAAGCTTTCTTT. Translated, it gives CASNMGQGDTEAFF.

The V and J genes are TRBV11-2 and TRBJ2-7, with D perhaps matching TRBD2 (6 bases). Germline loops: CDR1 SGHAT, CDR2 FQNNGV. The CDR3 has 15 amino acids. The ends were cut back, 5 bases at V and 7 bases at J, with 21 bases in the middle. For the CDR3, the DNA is TGTGCCAGCAGCAGTACCGGGACGGACTACGTTGAGCAGTACTTC. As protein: CASSSTGTDYVEQYF.

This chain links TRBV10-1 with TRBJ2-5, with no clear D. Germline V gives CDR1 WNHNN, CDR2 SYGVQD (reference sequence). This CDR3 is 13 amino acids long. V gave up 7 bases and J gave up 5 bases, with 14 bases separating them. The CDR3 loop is CASILTVQETQYF. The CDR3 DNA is TGCGCCAGCATATTGACTGTTCAGGAGACCCAGTACTTC.

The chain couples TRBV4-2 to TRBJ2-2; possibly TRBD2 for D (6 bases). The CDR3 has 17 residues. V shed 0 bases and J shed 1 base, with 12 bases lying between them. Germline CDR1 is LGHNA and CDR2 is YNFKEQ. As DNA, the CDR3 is TGTGCCAGCAGCCAAGAGGGTAATAGCGGGAACACCGGGGAGCTGTTTTTT. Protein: CASSQEGNSGNTGELFF.

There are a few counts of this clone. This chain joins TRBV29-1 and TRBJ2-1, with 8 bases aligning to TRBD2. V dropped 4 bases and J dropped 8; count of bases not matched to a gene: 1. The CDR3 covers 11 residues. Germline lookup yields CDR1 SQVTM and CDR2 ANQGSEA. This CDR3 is CSVGTSYEQFF. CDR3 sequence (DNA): TGCAGCGTTGGGACTAGCTATGAGCAGTTCTTC.

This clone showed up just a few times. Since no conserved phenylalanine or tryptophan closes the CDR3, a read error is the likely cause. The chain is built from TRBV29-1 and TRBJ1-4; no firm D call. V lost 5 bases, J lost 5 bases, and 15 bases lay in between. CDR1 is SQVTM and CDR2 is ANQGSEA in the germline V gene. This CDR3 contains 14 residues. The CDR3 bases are TGCAGCGTTTTACGGGGTTCAAAAAATGAAAAACTGTTTGTT. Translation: CSVLRGSKNEKLFV.

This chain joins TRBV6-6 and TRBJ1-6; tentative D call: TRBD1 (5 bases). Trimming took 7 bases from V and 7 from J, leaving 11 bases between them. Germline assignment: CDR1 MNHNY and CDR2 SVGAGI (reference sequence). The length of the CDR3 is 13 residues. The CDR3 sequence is CASNAGWNSPLHF. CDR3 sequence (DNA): TGTGCCAGCAACGCAGGGTGGAATTCACCCCTCCACTTT.

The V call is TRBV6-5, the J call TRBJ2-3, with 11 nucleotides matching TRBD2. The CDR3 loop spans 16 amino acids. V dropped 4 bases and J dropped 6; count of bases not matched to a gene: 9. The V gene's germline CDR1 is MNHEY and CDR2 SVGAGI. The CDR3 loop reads CASSFQLAGGPDTQYF. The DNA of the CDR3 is TGTGCCAGCAGTTTTCAGTTAGCGGGGGGGCCGGATACGCAGTATTTT.

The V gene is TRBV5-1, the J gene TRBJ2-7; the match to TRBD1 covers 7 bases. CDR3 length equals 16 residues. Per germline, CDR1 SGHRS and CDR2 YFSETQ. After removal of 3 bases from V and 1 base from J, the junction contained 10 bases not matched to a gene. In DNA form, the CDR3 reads TGCGCCAGCAGCTCAACCGGGACAGCGACATCCTACGAGCAGTACTTC. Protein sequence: CASSSTGTATSYEQYF. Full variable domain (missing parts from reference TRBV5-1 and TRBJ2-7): KAGVTQTPRYLIKTRGQQVTLSCSPISGHRSVSWYQQTPGQGLQFLFEYFSETQRNKGNFPGRFSGRQFSNSRSEMNVSTLELGDSALYLCASSSTGTATSYEQYFGPGTRLTVT.

CDR3 protein: CARSFCLAGGRFHYEQYF. The CDR3 DNA follows: TGTGCCAGAAGCTTCTGCCTAGCGGGAGGGCGTTTCCACTACGAGCAGTACTTC. This chain links TRBV5-3 with TRBJ2-7; 12 nucleotides agree with TRBD2. TRBV5-3 is known as an ORF, though its function is uncertain. With 2 bases clipped from V and 3 bases from J, the junction kept 12 bases outside the gene matches. The CDR3 runs 18 residues.

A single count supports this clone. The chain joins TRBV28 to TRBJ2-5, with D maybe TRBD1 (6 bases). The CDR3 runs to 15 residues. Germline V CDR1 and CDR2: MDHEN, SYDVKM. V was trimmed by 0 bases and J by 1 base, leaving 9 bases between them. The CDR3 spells CASSLWGTTQETQYF. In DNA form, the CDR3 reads TGTGCCAGCAGTTTATGGGGGACAACCCAAGAGACCCAGTACTTC.

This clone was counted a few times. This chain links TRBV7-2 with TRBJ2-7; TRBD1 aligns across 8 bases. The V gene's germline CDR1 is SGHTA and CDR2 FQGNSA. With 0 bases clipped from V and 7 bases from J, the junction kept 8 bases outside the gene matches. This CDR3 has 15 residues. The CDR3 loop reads CASSLAGQGLGEQYF. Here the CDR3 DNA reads TGTGCCAGCAGCTTAGCTGGACAGGGTTTGGGAGAGCAGTACTTC.